Listed below are T cell receptor beta chains from one sample, sequenced in a study of metastatic and nonmetastatic thyroid tumors. TCRdb reprocessed the PCR reads via MiXCR. The table records some 31,000 clones, about a sixth of them present only once. Sample: blood. These receptors originate from a female donor with papillary thyroid cancer or a benign thyroid nodule (not recorded which). Some clones in this sample may be carry-over from other donors' samples. Each CDR3 is given with its conserved first and last residue. A D gene is named only where the DNA matches it firmly. Size is stated for part of the rows, as once, few or many counts, or as a class when the clone is expanded.

clone size	V gene	D gene	J gene	CDR3 protein	CDR3 DNA
few	TRBV20-1	TRBD2	TRBJ2-7	CSARVGGSSYEQYF	TGCAGTGCTAGAGTTGGCGGGAGCTCCTACGAGCAGTACTTC
many	TRBV7-8	.	TRBJ2-7	CASSLGGTGREQYF	TGTGCCAGCAGCTTAGGTGGGACGGGAAGAGAGCAGTACTTC
many	TRBV5-1	.	TRBJ1-1	CASSWEPKDTEAFF	TGCGCCAGCAGCTGGGAACCCAAGGACACTGAAGCTTTCTTT
few	TRBV6-1	.	TRBJ1-2	CASSPGHPYGYTF	TGTGCCAGCAGCCCTGGGCACCCTTATGGCTACACCTTC
many	TRBV4-3	TRBD1	TRBJ1-5	CASSQDYRGSQPQHF	TGCGCCAGCAGCCAAGATTACAGGGGAAGTCAGCCCCAGCATTTT
few	TRBV19	TRBD2	TRBJ2-7	CASSSIAGVSYEQYF	TGTGCCAGTAGTAGTATAGCGGGAGTCTCCTACGAGCAGTACTTC
many	TRBV29-1	.	TRBJ2-6	CSGQILGANVLTF	TGCAGCGGCCAGATTCTTGGGGCCAACGTCCTGACTTTC
many	TRBV7-9	TRBD1	TRBJ1-6	CASSVHRGSNSPLHF	TGTGCCAGCAGCGTACACAGGGGAAGTAATTCACCCCTCCACTTT
large	TRBV20-1	TRBD1	TRBJ1-5	CSAKRTGNSNQPQHF	TGCAGTGCTAAAAGGACAGGCAATAGCAATCAGCCCCAGCATTTT
.	TRBV20-1	TRBD2	TRBJ2-3	CSAGRIESIGGRVVDTQYF	TGCAGTGCGGGAAGAATCGAATCCATTGGCGGGAGGGTCGTAGATACGCAGTATTTT
.	TRBV20-1	TRBD2	TRBJ2-5	CSRGGRVTQYF	TGCAGCCGCGGGGGGCGGGTTACCCAGTACTTC
many	TRBV29-1	.	TRBJ1-1	CSVDRGNTEAFF	TGCAGCGTTGATAGAGGGAACACTGAAGCTTTCTTT
medium-sized	TRBV28	TRBD2	TRBJ2-7	CASSLITSGSYEQYF	TGTGCCAGCAGTTTAATAACTAGCGGGAGCTACGAGCAGTACTTC
many	TRBV28	.	TRBJ1-1	CASSLLGGGTEAFF	TGTGCCAGCAGTTTATTGGGGGGAGGGACTGAAGCTTTCTTT
.	TRBV11-2	.	TRBJ1-5	CAGSLDVRGQPHHF	TGTGCCGGCAGCTTAGACGTCCGCGGGCAGCCCCATCATTTT
many	TRBV10-3	.	TRBJ2-7	CATGGQLYEQYF	TGTGCCACCGGCGGACAGCTCTACGAGCAGTACTTC
medium-sized	TRBV12-3/TRBV12-4	.	TRBJ2-7	CASSSQTMKAAEQYF	TGTGCCAGCAGCTCTCAGACTATGAAGGCCGCCGAGCAGTACTTC
medium-sized	TRBV24-1	.	TRBJ2-7	CATSDRAGLEQYF	TGTGCCACCAGTGATAGGGCAGGGCTCGAGCAGTACTTC
many	TRBV7-8	TRBD1	TRBJ1-5	CASSPSGTGSNQPQHF	TGTGCCAGCAGCCCGAGCGGGACAGGCAGCAATCAGCCCCAGCATTTT
many	TRBV5-6	TRBD1	TRBJ2-3	CASSPKDRDAPDTQYF	TGTGCCAGCAGCCCCAAGGACAGGGACGCACCAGATACGCAGTATTTT
many	TRBV20-1	.	TRBJ2-6	CSAGDSGANVLTF	TGCAGTGCGGGGGACTCTGGGGCCAACGTCCTGACTTTC
.	TRBV5-1	TRBD1	TRBJ1-2	CASSLARGVDGYTF	TGCGCCAGCAGCTTGGCCAGGGGGGTGGATGGCTACACCTTC
.	TRBV28	.	TRBJ2-7	CASSTSGGGSYEQYF	TGTGCCAGCAGTACATCCGGCGGAGGGTCCTACGAGCAGTACTTC
many	TRBV28	TRBD1	TRBJ2-7	CASSPSPAIAGGIYEQYF	TGTGCCAGCAGTCCCTCCCCTGCTATTGCAGGGGGCATCTACGAGCAGTACTTC
many	TRBV5-1	.	TRBJ1-1	CASSLGRNTEAFF	TGCGCCAGCAGCTTGGGGAGGAACACTGAAGCTTTCTTT
many	TRBV6-6	.	TRBJ2-2	CASSYMPASNTGELFF	TGTGCCAGCAGTTACATGCCAGCCTCGAACACCGGGGAGCTGTTTTTT
.	TRBV7-8	.	TRBJ2-7	CASGLAQGTFYEQYF	TGTGCCAGCGGCTTAGCTCAGGGTACGTTCTACGAGCAGTACTTC
medium-sized	TRBV5-1	.	TRBJ2-7	CASSLAWGQNYEQYF	TGCGCCAGCAGCTTGGCTTGGGGACAAAACTACGAGCAGTACTTC
many	TRBV30	.	TRBJ1-6	CAWTSDGRNSPLHF	TGTGCCTGGACCTCGGATGGCAGAAATTCACCCCTCCACTTT
.	TRBV5-2	.	TRBJ2-7	CASKTPGALSSGGLGEQYF	TGTGCCAGCAAGACCCCGGGAGCTCTTTCTAGCGGGGGTCTGGGAGAGCAGTACTTC
many	TRBV20-1	TRBD2	TRBJ2-1	CSAATSDYNEQFF	TGCAGTGCTGCCACTAGCGACTACAATGAGCAGTTCTTC
many	TRBV20-1	.	TRBJ1-1	CSARSGYSEAFF	TGCAGTGCCCGTTCCGGATATTCTGAAGCTTTCTTT
many	TRBV28	TRBD1	TRBJ2-2	CASSSGTGHTGELFF	TGTGCCAGCAGTTCCGGGACAGGGCACACCGGGGAGCTGTTTTTT
many	TRBV28	.	TRBJ1-4	CASSPTLAGRGEKLFF	TGTGCCAGCAGTCCCACCCTGGCAGGGAGGGGTGAAAAACTGTTTTTT
many	TRBV12-3/TRBV12-4	TRBD2	TRBJ2-5	CASSSDGRADQETQYF	TGTGCCAGCAGTTCCGACGGGAGGGCCGATCAAGAGACCCAGTACTTC
many	TRBV15	.	TRBJ1-1	CATSRERRGKTEAFF	TGTGCCACCAGCAGAGAAAGAAGGGGGAAAACTGAAGCTTTCTTT
.	TRBV11-1	TRBD1	TRBJ2-3	CASSGPQGAIEDTQYF	TGTGCCAGCAGCGGACCGCAGGGGGCCATTGAAGATACGCAGTATTTT
few	TRBV6-1	.	TRBJ2-1	CASSEVPRGEQFF	TGTGCCAGCAGTGAAGTTCCGCGCGGTGAGCAGTTCTTC
few	TRBV15	TRBD1	TRBJ1-5	CATRGDSDWPQHF	TGTGCCACCAGAGGGGACAGCGATTGGCCCCAGCATTTT
few	TRBV27	.	TRBJ2-1	CASRGVLKLSSYNEQFF	TGTGCCAGCAGGGGGGTATTGAAATTGAGCTCCTACAATGAGCAGTTCTTC
many	TRBV12-3/TRBV12-4	TRBD2	TRBJ2-1	CASTRSGGAYNEQFF	TGTGCCAGCACCCGTAGCGGGGGCGCCTACAATGAGCAGTTCTTC
.	TRBV20-1	.	TRBJ2-7	CSASDTSYEQYF	TGCAGTGCATCGGACACCTCCTACGAGCAGTACTTC
.	TRBV6-2/TRBV6-3	TRBD2	TRBJ2-7	CASRASGTYEQYF	TGTGCCAGCAGGGCTAGCGGAACCTACGAGCAGTACTTC
many	TRBV18	.	TRBJ2-7	CASSAGGSDEQYF	TGTGCCAGCTCAGCAGGGGGGTCCGACGAGCAGTACTTC
.	TRBV6-1	.	TRBJ1-4	CASSKNGGNNEKLFF	TGTGCCAGCAGTAAGAACGGGGGAAATAATGAAAAACTGTTTTTT